One sample yielded the 17 T cell receptor beta chains listed below, sequenced in a study of T cells expressing NK-cell markers. Using the 5' RACE reads, TCRdb records one entry per CDR3 protein without DNA. This sample carries 300,000 to 500,000 distinct CDR3 sequences, with around 10% going to the ten biggest clones. Material: blood T cells: a sorted CD56 or NKG2C T cell subset, CD4+ or CD8+ T cells, or bulk PBMC T cells (not recorded which). These receptors were collected from a woman aged 45-65 years in good health.

V gene TRBV6-1 combines with J gene TRBJ2-1. CDR1 and CDR2 (germline): MNHNS, SASEGT. The CDR3 is made up of 13 amino acids. CDR3 in amino acids: CATRDSAYNEQFF.

This chain joins TRBV24-1 and TRBJ2-1. The CDR3 extends over 16 amino acids. Germline V lookup: CDR1 KGHDR, CDR2 SFDVKD. CDR3 loop: CATSDLYTDTYNEQFF.

V usage is TRBV5-1 and J usage is TRBJ2-1; TCRdb returns TRBD2, unconfirmable since there is no DNA. The CDR3 consists of 13 residues. Germline loops: CDR1 SGHRS, CDR2 YFSETQ. CDR3 residues: CASSSGLANEQFF.

V is TRBV4-1 and J is TRBJ2-3; TCRdb picks TRBD1, but there is no DNA to check that call. In germline, CDR1 is MGHRA, CDR2 YSYEKL. The CDR3 runs to 17 residues. This chain's CDR3 is CASSQVGRQGGTDTQYF.

The gene calls are TRBV6-5 and TRBJ2-3; TCRdb picks TRBD1, but there is no DNA to check that call. Germline assignment: CDR1 MNHEY and CDR2 SVGAGI. The CDR3 consists of 13 residues. The CDR3 here is CASLRQGSDTQYF.

The chain combines TRBV14 with TRBJ2-1; TCRdb's assignment of TRBD2 cannot be checked, as there is no DNA. The CDR3 is 16 residues long. Looked up from germline, CDR1 is SGHDN and CDR2 is FVKESK. The CDR3 loop reads CASSQVWRTGTNEQFF.

The chain joins TRBV21-1 to TRBJ2-1; TCRdb outputs TRBD2, but without DNA this stays unchecked. TRBV21-1 is designated a pseudogene. This CDR3 is built from 18 residues. The CDR3 region is CASSKVIAGGGDYNEQFF.

This chain connects TRBV3-1 to TRBJ2-1; TCRdb selects TRBD2, and the lack of DNA leaves this call unchecked. CDR3 length: 15 residues. CDR1 LGHDT and CDR2 YNNKEL come from the germline V gene (reference sequence). This CDR3 reads CASSPRGGGYNEQFF.

V usage is TRBV12-3 or TRBV12-4 and J usage is TRBJ2-3; TCRdb's D call, TRBD2, is unchecked because there is no DNA. This CDR3 is built from 14 residues. CDR3 sequence reads: CASSFGTSGTLEYF.

The chain employs TRBV7-9 and TRBJ1-1. Per germline, CDR1 SEHNR and CDR2 FQNEAQ (reference sequence). CDR3 length: 13 amino acids. This chain's CDR3 is CASSSNGNTEAFF.

The J gene is TRBJ2-1, the V gene TRBV29-1; the TCRdb call, TRBD1, lacks DNA for checking. CDR3 length: 15 amino acids. Germline CDR1 reads SQVTM; CDR2 reads ANQGSEA. CDR3 amino acids: CSVSRRDRREDEQFF.

The CDR3: CASTPLTGANVLTF. The genes are TRBV27 and TRBJ2-6; the TCRdb call, TRBD1, lacks DNA for checking. Germline CDR1 reads MNHEY; CDR2 reads SMNVEV (reference sequence). The CDR3 is 14 amino acids.

The chain recombines TRBV3-1 with TRBJ2-1; TCRdb lists TRBD1, though no DNA is available to test this call. The germline V gene encodes CDR1 LGHDT and CDR2 YNNKEL (reference sequence). The CDR3 spans 17 residues. CDR3 region: CASSPKIRGTRYNEQFF.

The chain is built from TRBV7-2 and TRBJ2-7; TCRdb reports TRBD2, a call that lacks DNA to check it against. CDR3 length: 16 amino acids. Looked up from germline, CDR1 is SGHTA and CDR2 is FQGNSA. CDR3 region: CASSPNLAGSSYEQYF.

The rearrangement uses TRBV12-5 and TRBJ2-5; no DNA is available, so the TRBD2 call from TCRdb remains unchecked. Germline CDR1 is LGHNT and CDR2 is FRNRAP. CDR3 size: 14 residues. CDR3 amino acids: CASGLTGLQETQYF.

The chain uses TRBV7-2 and TRBJ2-7. The CDR3 spans 16 residues. The V gene's germline CDR1 is SGHTA and CDR2 FQGNSA. The CDR3 loop is CASSLSPTGGPYEQYF.

This chain joins TRBV12-3 or TRBV12-4 and TRBJ1-6; the TRBD1 assignment by TCRdb is unverifiable without DNA. This CDR3 contains 15 residues. The CDR3: CASSSRQVRHSPLHF.